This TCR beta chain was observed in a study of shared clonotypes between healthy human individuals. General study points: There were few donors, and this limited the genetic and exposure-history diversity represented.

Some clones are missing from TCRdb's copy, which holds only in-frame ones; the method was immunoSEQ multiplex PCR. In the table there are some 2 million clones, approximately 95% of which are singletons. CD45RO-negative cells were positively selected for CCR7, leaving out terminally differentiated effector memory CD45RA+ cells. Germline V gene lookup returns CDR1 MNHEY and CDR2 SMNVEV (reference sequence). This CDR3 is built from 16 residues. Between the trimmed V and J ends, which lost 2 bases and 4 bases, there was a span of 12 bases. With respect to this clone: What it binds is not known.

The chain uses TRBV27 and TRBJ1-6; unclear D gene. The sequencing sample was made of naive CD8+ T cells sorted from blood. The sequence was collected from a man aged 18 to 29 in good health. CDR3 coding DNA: TGTGCCAGCAGTTTAGGGCCGGCAGTGTATAATTCACCCCTCCACTTT. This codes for CASSLGPAVYNSPLHF.